These 30 T cell receptor beta chains were sequenced from one sample in a study of T-cell reconstitution after alpha-beta-depleted transplantation in children. It was with unique molecular identifiers that the TCRbeta library was prepared. TCRdb re-called the PCR reads through MiXCR, storing one row per CDR3 protein. The sample has about 360,000 distinct CDR3 sequences; more than 10% are singletons. The specimen comprised PBMCs, sampled from the stem cell graft. The receptor source for this set is a human donor who donated a stem cell graft to a child with Fanconi anemia.

The rearrangement joins TRBV6-1 to TRBJ2-7; tentatively, D is TRBD1 or TRBD2 (6 bases each). This CDR3 comprises 14 residues. V was shortened by 4 bases and J by 5 bases, with 15 bases between the two germline ends. The germline CDR1 and CDR2 sequences are MNHNS and SASEGT. CDR3 residues: CASSAGDISNEQYV. The CDR3 DNA reads TGTGCCAGCAGTGCGGGGGACATTAGCAACGAGCAGTACGTC.

This clonotype was seen repeatedly, ten times or more. The chain carries TRBV20-1 and TRBJ1-5, with D perhaps TRBD1 (5 bases). Germline values: CDR1 DFQATT, CDR2 SNEGSKA (reference sequence). CDR3 length: 13 residues. Trimming left V 3 bases short and J 9 bases short, with 15 bases between. The CDR3 loop is CSASRDSRRPQHF. DNA of the CDR3: TGCAGTGCTAGCCGGGACTCCCGGCGGCCCCAGCATTTT.

In DNA form, the CDR3 reads TGTGCCAGCAGCCCCGACCCCCTCGGGTACACTGAAGCTTTCTTT. This encodes CASSPDPLGYTEAFF. V gene TRBV12-3 or TRBV12-4 combines with J gene TRBJ1-1; D unresolved. Trimming stripped 6 bases from V and 3 bases from J, with 17 bases between. This CDR3 comprises 15 residues.

The chain recombines TRBV7-9 with TRBJ2-3; 7 nucleotides agree with TRBD1. After removal of 5 bases from V and 6 bases from J, the junction contained 5 bases not matched to a gene. The CDR3 is 13 residues long. Germline V gives CDR1 SEHNR, CDR2 FQNEAQ (reference sequence). CDR3 sequence (DNA): TGTGCCAGCAGCACGGACAGGAGGGATACGCAGTATTTT. This translates into CASSTDRRDTQYF.

This chain links TRBV5-1 with TRBJ2-1, with no clear D. V lost 3 bases to trimming and J lost 0 bases, with 22 bases between them. The CDR3 has 19 residues. Germline CDR1 is SGHRS and CDR2 is YFSETQ. CDR3 region: CASSSPRPPPESSYNEQFF. As DNA, the CDR3 is TGCGCCAGCAGCTCCCCGCGGCCACCTCCGGAAAGCTCCTACAATGAGCAGTTCTTC.

This clonotype was detected ten times or more. The rearrangement links TRBV27 to TRBJ2-3; 9 bases align to TRBD1. In germline, CDR1 is MNHEY, CDR2 SMNVEV (reference sequence). V gave up 2 bases and J gave up 3 bases; unmatched junction bases: 3. The CDR3 is 15 amino acids. The CDR3 DNA reads as TGTGCCAGCAGTTTACCTGGGACAGGGACAGATACGCAGTATTTT. Translated: CASSLPGTGTDTQYF.

This clonotype was seen at least ten times. The CDR3 DNA reads TGTGCCGTGAGGGCTAACGACAATGAGCAGTTCTTC. Protein sequence: CAVRANDNEQFF. V and J are TRBV24-1 and TRBJ2-1; maybe TRBD2 (5 bases). The CDR3 consists of 12 residues. Trimming took off 12 bases at V and 5 bases at J, with 13 bases between the two ends. Per germline, CDR1 KGHDR and CDR2 SFDVKD.

J is TRBJ1-1 and V is TRBV6-5; D gene ambiguous. Looked up from germline, CDR1 is MNHEY and CDR2 is SVGAGI. This CDR3 spans 13 amino acids. Deletions cut 4 bases from V and 4 bases from J, with 10 bases between. The CDR3 is CASSLRAGTEAFF. The CDR3 region has the DNA TGTGCCAGCAGTTTACGGGCCGGCACTGAAGCTTTCTTT.

A few counts support this clonotype. The rearrangement joins TRBV7-8 to TRBJ2-5; D remains ambiguous. The V gene's germline CDR1 is SGHVS and CDR2 FQNEAQ. The CDR3 sequence is 13 residues long. V was shortened by 2 bases and J by 4 bases, with 8 bases between the two germline ends. The CDR3 sequence: CASSLRASETQYF. The DNA of the CDR3 is TGTGCCAGCAGCTTAAGAGCGTCAGAGACCCAGTACTTC.

In its sample, this clonotype was seen a few times. The rearrangement uses TRBV2 and TRBJ1-6, with TRBD1 matching 7 bases. Trimming took 10 bases from V and 10 from J; bases not matched to a gene: 10. This CDR3 is 13 amino acids long. Germline V gene lookup returns CDR1 SNHLY and CDR2 FYNNEI. The CDR3 nucleotides read TGTGCCACCGGGGACAGTCCAGAATCACCCCTCCACTTT. Its translation: CATGDSPESPLHF.

This clonotype was seen only a few times. The chain is built from TRBV29-1 and TRBJ2-1, with D possibly being TRBD2 (7 bases). This CDR3 contains 14 residues. CDR1 SQVTM and CDR2 ANQGSEA come from the germline V gene. Deletions cut 3 bases from V and 9 bases from J, with 18 bases between. This CDR3 is CSVEAGAPRSEQFF. The CDR3 DNA reads as TGCAGCGTTGAGGCGGGGGCCCCGAGGAGTGAGCAGTTCTTC.

This clonotype has a handful of counts. The chain employs TRBV11-2 and TRBJ2-1, with 8 bases lining up with TRBD1. Trimming removed 5 bases from V and 3 bases from J; junction bases left unmatched: 9. The CDR3 covers 16 residues. The germline CDR1 and CDR2 sequences are SGHAT and FQNNGV. Here the CDR3 DNA reads TGTGCCAGCAGCGGATTGGACAGGGCTCTCTACAATGAGCAGTTCTTC. As protein: CASSGLDRALYNEQFF.

The V gene is TRBV12-3 or TRBV12-4, the J gene TRBJ1-2, with D possibly TRBD1 on 6 matching bases. The V end lost 8 bases, the J end lost 0 bases, and 10 bases lay between the germline ends. The CDR3 spans 13 residues. The CDR3 loop is CASRTDSNYGYTF. Here the CDR3 DNA reads TGTGCCAGCCGGACAGACTCTAACTATGGCTACACCTTC.

The chain couples TRBV5-5 to TRBJ1-5, with D uncertain. The CDR3 covers 15 residues. V lost 4 bases to trimming and J lost 3 bases, with 14 bases between them. Germline lookup yields CDR1 SGHKS and CDR2 YYEKEE (reference sequence). CDR3 nucleotides: TGTGCCAGCAGCCCCGGGGTTTCCCTCAATCAGCCCCAGCATTTT. Protein product: CASSPGVSLNQPQHF.

Ten or more counts support this clonotype. The chain employs TRBV20-1 and TRBJ1-1; possibly TRBD1 for D (5 bases). CDR3 size: 14 residues. CDR1 is DFQATT and CDR2 is SNEGSKA in the germline V gene (reference sequence). Trimming removed 0 bases at V and 5 bases at J, with 13 bases between. This CDR3 reads CSARDPTEGTEAFF. In DNA form, the CDR3 reads TGCAGTGCTAGAGATCCGACCGAGGGGACTGAAGCTTTCTTT.

V is TRBV12-3 or TRBV12-4 and J is TRBJ2-1; 10 positions match TRBD2. V was pared by 3 bases and J by 8 bases, with 7 bases of the junction left unmatched. The length of the CDR3 is 15 residues. DNA for the CDR3: TGTGCCAGCAGTTTGGAGCGGGGGGGCCTCTATGAGCAGTTCTTC. It encodes CASSLERGGLYEQFF.

There are a few counts of this clonotype. This chain joins TRBV7-8 and TRBJ2-7; D not resolved. CDR1 is SGHVS and CDR2 is FQNEAQ in the germline V gene. V lost 1 base to trimming and J lost 4 bases, with 5 bases between them. This CDR3 spans 12 amino acids. This CDR3 is CASSLDPYEQYV. The CDR3 region has the DNA TGTGCCAGCAGCTTAGATCCGTACGAGCAGTACGTC.

This clonotype was found many times. The chain recombines TRBV20-1 with TRBJ2-3; 10 nucleotides match TRBD2. The length of the CDR3 is 12 residues. The ends lost 6 bases at V and 6 bases at J; junction bases unmatched: 3. CDR1 and CDR2 (germline): DFQATT, SNEGSKA (reference sequence). CDR3: CSAQTSGDTQYF. The CDR3, as DNA: TGCAGTGCACAGACTAGCGGGGATACGCAGTATTTT.

This clonotype was recorded at least ten times. This chain connects TRBV12-3 or TRBV12-4 to TRBJ2-3; D is possibly TRBD2 (5 bases). With 3 bases removed from V and 2 bases from J, the gap between germline ends came to 12 bases. CDR3 length: 15 amino acids. CDR3 sequence: CASSFTGISTDTQYF. DNA for the CDR3: TGTGCCAGCAGTTTTACGGGGATCTCCACAGATACGCAGTATTTT.

This clonotype was seen a handful of times. The chain has TRBV6-5 and TRBJ2-7; D unresolved. This CDR3 has 14 amino acids. From germline, CDR1 is MNHEY and CDR2 SVGAGI. Between the trimmed V and J ends, which lost 4 bases and 4 bases, there was a span of 14 bases. The CDR3 loop is CASSFGHPKYEQYF. Written as DNA, the CDR3 is TGTGCCAGCAGTTTCGGGCACCCTAAGTACGAGCAGTACTTC.

In its sample, this clonotype was seen a few times. The V gene is TRBV5-1, the J gene TRBJ2-2; D perhaps matches TRBD1 (5 bases). The V gene's germline CDR1 is SGHRS and CDR2 YFSETQ. Trimming took 4 bases from V and 6 from J, leaving 19 bases between them. This CDR3 contains 16 residues. The CDR3 sequence is CASSVLGAPAAGELFF. The CDR3 DNA reads TGCGCCAGCAGCGTCTTAGGGGCACCGGCCGCCGGGGAGCTGTTTTTT.

This rearrangement joins TRBV29-1 to TRBJ1-1, with 7 bases fitting TRBD1. This CDR3 comprises 14 residues. Germline V lookup: CDR1 SQVTM, CDR2 ANQGSEA. V shed 6 bases and J 0 bases; nucleotides not matched to a gene: 7. The CDR3 region has the DNA TGCAGCGTGCTAGCCGGGACAGTGAACACTGAAGCTTTCTTT. Its translation is CSVLAGTVNTEAFF.

This clonotype was seen only a few times. This rearrangement joins TRBV3-1 to TRBJ2-3; D tentatively fits TRBD1 or TRBD2 (6 bases each). Germline CDR1 LGHDT, CDR2 YNNKEL (reference sequence). V lost 4 bases, J lost 2 bases, and 16 bases lay in between. This CDR3 is built from 16 residues. The CDR3 DNA reads as TGTGCCAGCAGCCGCCCCGGGGGCGGGGCCACAGATACGCAGTATTTT. Translated: CASSRPGGGATDTQYF.

This clonotype showed up many times. The chain has TRBV10-1 and TRBJ2-7; the D gene is possibly TRBD2 (6 bases). This CDR3 has 16 residues. V was shortened by 3 bases and J by 0 bases, with 15 bases between the two germline ends. CDR1 is WNHNN and CDR2 is SYGVQD in the germline V gene (reference sequence). The CDR3 region is CASSDSWTGSSYEQYV. DNA of the CDR3: TGCGCCAGCAGTGATAGTTGGACCGGGAGCTCCTACGAGCAGTACGTC.

The V and J genes are TRBV11-2 and TRBJ2-1; TRBD2 agrees at 8 bases. The V gene's germline CDR1 is SGHAT and CDR2 FQNNGV. This CDR3 spans 16 amino acids. The V gene end was trimmed by 4 bases and the J gene end by 8 bases; junction bases not matched to a gene: 13. The CDR3 sequence is CASSSSPGLGVDEQFF. The CDR3 DNA is TGTGCCAGCAGCTCTAGCCCGGGACTAGGGGTCGATGAGCAGTTCTTC.

In its sample, this clonotype was seen a few times. The chain joins TRBV4-3 to TRBJ2-2, with D unclear. CDR3 length equals 16 residues. V was trimmed by 0 bases and J by 3 bases, leaving 11 bases between them. Germline-derived CDR1 and CDR2 are LGHNA and YSLEER. The chain's CDR3 is CASSQEKNSYTGELFF. The DNA for the CDR3 is TGCGCCAGCAGCCAAGAGAAGAACAGCTACACCGGGGAGCTGTTTTTT.

This clonotype was counted between two and nine times. This chain uses TRBV7-9 with TRBJ2-1; tentative D call: TRBD1 (6 bases). V was cut by 5 bases and J by 10 bases, with 9 bases left in between. The CDR3 contains 11 residues. In germline, CDR1 is SEHNR, CDR2 FQNEAQ (reference sequence). DNA of the CDR3: TGTGCCAGCAGCCAGGGGACAGAGCAGTTCTTC. This gives the protein CASSQGTEQFF.

The chain links TRBV4-3 to TRBJ1-2; 7 nucleotides agree with TRBD1. CDR3 length equals 13 residues. J was trimmed by 8 bases and V by 5 bases; bases with no gene match: 8. CDR1 is LGHNA, CDR2 YSLEER, per germline. The CDR3: CASSSNRGNGYTF. CDR3 DNA sequence: TGCGCCAGCAGCTCTAACAGGGGTAACGGCTACACCTTC.

The chain is built from TRBV20-1 and TRBJ2-1, with a tentative D call TRBD1 (6 bases). V was shortened by 1 base and J by 5 bases, with 12 bases between the two germline ends. Germline V gene data show CDR1 as DFQATT and CDR2 as SNEGSKA (reference sequence). This CDR3 region has 14 residues. The CDR3: CSARVPDRHNEQFF. In DNA form, the CDR3 reads TGCAGTGCTAGAGTCCCGGACAGACACAATGAGCAGTTCTTC.

A few counts support this clonotype. The chain couples TRBV7-9 to TRBJ1-1; possibly TRBD1 for D (5 bases). The CDR3 has 14 amino acids. Trimming removed 7 bases at V and 5 bases at J, with 17 bases between. Per germline, CDR1 SEHNR and CDR2 FQNEAQ (reference sequence). The CDR3 nucleotides read TGTGCCAGCACCTGGGGGGGGGGAGATACTGAAGCTTTCTTT. Translation: CASTWGGGDTEAFF.